The clone carrying this T cell receptor beta chain was seen more than once but under ten times. Germline V gene data show CDR1 as SGHDT and CDR2 as YYEEEE. CDR3 length equals 14 residues. After removal of 3 bases from V and 4 bases from J, the junction contained 6 bases not matched to a gene. These data originate in a study of beta chain features in type 1 diabetes. The isolated RNA, all of it, was reverse transcribed, so expressed TCRB transcripts were what got sequenced. Generated by immunoSEQ multiplex PCR, the TCRdb table keeps only in-frame clones and is missing some. Of just over 150,000 clones listed, 8.5% to 14% are singletons. Sorting that relied on CD45RO/CCR7/CD25/CD127/CD95/CD27 yielded CD4+ naive, central memory, regulatory and stem cell-like memory cells.

The TCR comes from a young man in good health. Sample: central memory CD4+ T cells from blood. The chain uses TRBV5-6 and TRBJ1-1; 7 positions agree with TRBD1. CDR3 loop: CASSSRNRGTEAFF. DNA for the CDR3: TGTGCCAGCAGCTCCCGGAACAGGGGCACTGAAGCTTTCTTT.